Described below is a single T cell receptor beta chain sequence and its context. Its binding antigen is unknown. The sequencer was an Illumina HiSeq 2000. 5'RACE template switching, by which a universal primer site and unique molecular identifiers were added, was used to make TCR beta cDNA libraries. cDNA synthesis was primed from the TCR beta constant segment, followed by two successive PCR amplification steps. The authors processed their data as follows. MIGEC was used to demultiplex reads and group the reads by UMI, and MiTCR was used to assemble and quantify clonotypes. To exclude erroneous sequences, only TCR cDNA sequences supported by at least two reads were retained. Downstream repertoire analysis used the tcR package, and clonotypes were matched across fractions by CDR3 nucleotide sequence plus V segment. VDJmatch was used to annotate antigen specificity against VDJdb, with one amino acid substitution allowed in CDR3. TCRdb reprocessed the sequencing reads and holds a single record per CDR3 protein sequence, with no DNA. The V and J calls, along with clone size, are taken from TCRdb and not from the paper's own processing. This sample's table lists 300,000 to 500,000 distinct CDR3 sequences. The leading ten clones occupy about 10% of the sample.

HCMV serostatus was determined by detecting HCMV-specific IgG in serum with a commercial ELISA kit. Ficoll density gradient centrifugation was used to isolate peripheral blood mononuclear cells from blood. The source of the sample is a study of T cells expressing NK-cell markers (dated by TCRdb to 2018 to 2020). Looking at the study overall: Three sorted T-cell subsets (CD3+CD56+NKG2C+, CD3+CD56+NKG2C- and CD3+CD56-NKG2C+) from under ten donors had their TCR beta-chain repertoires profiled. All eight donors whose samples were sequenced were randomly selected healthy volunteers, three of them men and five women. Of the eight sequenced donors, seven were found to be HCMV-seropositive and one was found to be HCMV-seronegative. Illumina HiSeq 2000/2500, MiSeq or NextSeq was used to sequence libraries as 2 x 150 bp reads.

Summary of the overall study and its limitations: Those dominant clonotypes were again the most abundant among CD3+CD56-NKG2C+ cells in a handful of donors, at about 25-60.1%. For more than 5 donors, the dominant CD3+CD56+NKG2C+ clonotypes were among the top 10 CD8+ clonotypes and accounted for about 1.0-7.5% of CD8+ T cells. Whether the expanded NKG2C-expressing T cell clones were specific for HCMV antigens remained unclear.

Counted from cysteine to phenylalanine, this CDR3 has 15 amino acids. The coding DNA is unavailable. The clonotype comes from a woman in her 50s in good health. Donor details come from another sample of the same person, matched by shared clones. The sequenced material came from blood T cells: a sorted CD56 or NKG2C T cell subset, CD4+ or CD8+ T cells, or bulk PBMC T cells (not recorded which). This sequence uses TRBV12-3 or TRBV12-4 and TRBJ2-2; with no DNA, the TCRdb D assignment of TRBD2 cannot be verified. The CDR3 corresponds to CASSPGLVLSGELFF.